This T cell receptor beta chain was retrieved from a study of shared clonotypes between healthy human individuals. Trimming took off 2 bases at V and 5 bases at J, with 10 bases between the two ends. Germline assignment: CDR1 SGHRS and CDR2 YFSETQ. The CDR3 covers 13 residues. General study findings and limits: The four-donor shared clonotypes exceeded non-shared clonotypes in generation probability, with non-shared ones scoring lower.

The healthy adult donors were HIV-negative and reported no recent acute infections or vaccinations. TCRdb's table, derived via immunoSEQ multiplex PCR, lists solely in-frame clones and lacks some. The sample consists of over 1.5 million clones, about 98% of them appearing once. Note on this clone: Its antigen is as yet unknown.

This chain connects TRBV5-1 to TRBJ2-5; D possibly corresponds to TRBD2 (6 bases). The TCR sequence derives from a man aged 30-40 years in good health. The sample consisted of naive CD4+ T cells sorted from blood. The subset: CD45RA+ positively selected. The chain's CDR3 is CASSFGGMETQYF. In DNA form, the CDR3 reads TGCGCCAGCAGCTTCGGAGGGATGGAGACCCAGTACTTC.